The 8 T cell receptor beta chains below were found in one sample sequenced in a study of blood T cells in healthy people across ages. With a J-beta primer mix and a sample-barcoded 5' primer, a second PCR ran 7 to 11 cycles. Each CDR3 protein gets one entry after TCRdb re-called the 5' RACE reads with MiXCR. The sample lists roughly 800,000 distinct CDR3 sequences; roughly 25% were seen once. This same sample was also part of a study on T cells of mothers and their children.

Sequenced sample: blood. These receptors were collected from a boy younger than 18 in good health.

The CDR3 reads CASSLAAWGDQPQHF. The CDR3 DNA is TGTGCCAGCAGCTTAGCGGCGTGGGGGGATCAGCCCCAGCATTTT. The V call is TRBV7-8, the J call TRBJ1-5; D might be TRBD1 (5 bases). Germline V lookup: CDR1 SGHVS, CDR2 FQNEAQ. With 0 bases removed from V and 5 bases from J, the gap between germline ends came to 11 bases. The CDR3 has 15 amino acids.

The chain recombines TRBV7-8 with TRBJ2-1, with D hard to call. The CDR3 has 15 residues. The V end lost 1 base, the J end lost 2 bases, and 9 bases lay between the germline ends. Germline CDR1 and CDR2: SGHVS and FQNEAQ. The CDR3 nucleotides read TGTGCCAGCAGCTTAGGACCGACTCCCTACAATGAGCAGTTCTTC. Encoded protein: CASSLGPTPYNEQFF.

This clonotype showed up just once. The chain is built from TRBV28 and TRBJ2-7; TRBD2 matches at 7 bases. Germline V gives CDR1 MDHEN, CDR2 SYDVKM. This CDR3 comprises 14 residues. The V and J ends lost 3 bases and 2 bases, in that order; junction bases with no gene match: 4. This chain's CDR3 is CASSLRGRAYEQYF. The CDR3 DNA follows: TGTGCCAGCAGTTTGCGTGGGAGGGCCTACGAGCAGTACTTC.

The chain joins TRBV28 to TRBJ1-5; TRBD1 matches 7 bases. Germline V gives CDR1 MDHEN, CDR2 SYDVKM. This CDR3 has 15 residues. V shed 6 bases and J 6 bases; nucleotides not matched to a gene: 11. As DNA, the CDR3 is TGTGCCAGCAGCCGGCTGCAGGGGGGCGGTCAGCCCCAGCATTTT. It yields the protein CASSRLQGGGQPQHF.

The gene calls are TRBV7-9 and TRBJ1-4, with 9 bases fitting TRBD1. The CDR3 runs 17 residues. Germline loops: CDR1 SEHNR, CDR2 FQNEAQ (reference sequence). V was pared by 2 bases and J by 5 bases, with 9 bases of the junction left unmatched. The CDR3 reads CASSLTDRGLLNEKLFF. In DNA, the CDR3 is TGTGCCAGCAGCTTAACGGACAGGGGCCTTCTCAATGAAAAACTGTTTTTT.

This clonotype was counted many times. The gene calls are TRBV5-1 and TRBJ2-1; TRBD2 matches 8 bases. The CDR3 runs 19 residues. In germline, CDR1 is SGHRS, CDR2 YFSETQ. J was trimmed by 5 bases and V by 1 base; bases with no gene match: 17. The CDR3 is CASSLWPGGALRMNNEQFF. The CDR3 nucleotides are TGCGCCAGCAGCTTGTGGCCCGGGGGGGCCCTGCGGATGAACAATGAGCAGTTCTTC.

The chain links TRBV5-1 to TRBJ2-5; D remains ambiguous. The J call is in doubt because the DNA end fits TRBJ2-7 better. CDR1 is SGHRS, CDR2 YFSETQ, per germline. The CDR3 contains 16 residues. The CDR3: CASSLNGRGSSYEQYF. The CDR3 DNA sequence: TGCGCCAGCAGCTTGAACGGCCGAGGTAGCTCCTACGAGCAGTACTTC.

In its sample, this clonotype was seen a few times. The CDR3, as DNA: TGCGCCAGCAGCTTGGCTCAGCGCTCGGGGGAGACCCAGTACTTC. Its translation is CASSLAQRSGETQYF. This rearrangement joins TRBV5-1 to TRBJ2-5, with a weak D call TRBD2 (5 bases). V was trimmed by 0 bases and J by 5 bases, leaving 14 bases between them. CDR1 is SGHRS and CDR2 is YFSETQ in the germline V gene. The CDR3 has 15 amino acids. The full variable domain, rest sourced from reference TRBV5-1 and TRBJ2-5, is KAGVTQTPRYLIKTRGQQVTLSCSPISGHRSVSWYQQTPGQGLQFLFEYFSETQRNKGNFPGRFSGRQFSNSRSEMNVSTLELGDSALYLCASSLAQRSGETQYFGPGTRLLVL.